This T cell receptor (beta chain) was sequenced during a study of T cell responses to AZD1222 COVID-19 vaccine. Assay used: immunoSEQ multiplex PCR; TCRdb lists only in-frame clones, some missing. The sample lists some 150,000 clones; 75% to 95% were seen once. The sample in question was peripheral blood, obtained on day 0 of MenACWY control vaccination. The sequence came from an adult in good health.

The CDR3 protein is CAWSVGSLGNTEAFF. In DNA form, the CDR3 reads TGTGCCTGGAGTGTAGGGAGTTTGGGGAACACTGAAGCTTTCTTT. This sequence joins TRBV30 and TRBJ1-1, with no clear D. The CDR3 loop spans 15 amino acids. Germline CDR1 and CDR2: GTSNPN and SVGIG (reference sequence). Deletions cut 0 bases from V and 1 base from J, with 12 bases between.